The entry that follows covers one TCR beta chain sequence. In the source study's methods: Reference gene primers were amplified, and this amplification served to estimate nucleated cell counts. Sequenced by immunoSEQ multiplex PCR; TCRdb stores in-frame clones only, minus some. V and J calls and clone size are copied from that table; D and trimming were computed from the DNA. The sample includes about 63,000 clones, around 87% of them seen just once. This specimen comes from a study of blood T cell repertoires in COVID-19. Overall study context: Collection of acute and convalescent COVID-19 samples took place in the United States, Italy and Spain. T cells, B-cell-depleted T cells, or PBMCs provided the cDNA or gDNA that served as material.

There are 15 residues in the CDR3. The V gene lost 0 bases and the J gene lost 2 bases, with 11 bases spanning the gap. Germline CDR1 SGHVS, CDR2 FNYEAQ. The rearrangement uses TRBV7-6 and TRBJ2-7; the D gene is possibly TRBD1 (5 bases). The clonotype comes from a man aged 50-60 years with active COVID-19. Material: peripheral blood. The CDR3 sequence is CASSLASRGAYEQYF. CDR3 sequence (DNA): TGTGCCAGCAGCTTAGCGTCAAGGGGCGCCTACGAGCAGTACTTC. The full variable domain, with the rest looked up from reference TRBV7-6 and TRBJ2-7, is GAGVSQSPRYKVTKRGQDVALRCDPISGHVSLYWYRQALGQGPEFLTYFNYEAQQDKSGLPNDRFSAERPEGSISTLTIQRTEQRDSAMYRCASSLASRGAYEQYFGPGTRLTVT.